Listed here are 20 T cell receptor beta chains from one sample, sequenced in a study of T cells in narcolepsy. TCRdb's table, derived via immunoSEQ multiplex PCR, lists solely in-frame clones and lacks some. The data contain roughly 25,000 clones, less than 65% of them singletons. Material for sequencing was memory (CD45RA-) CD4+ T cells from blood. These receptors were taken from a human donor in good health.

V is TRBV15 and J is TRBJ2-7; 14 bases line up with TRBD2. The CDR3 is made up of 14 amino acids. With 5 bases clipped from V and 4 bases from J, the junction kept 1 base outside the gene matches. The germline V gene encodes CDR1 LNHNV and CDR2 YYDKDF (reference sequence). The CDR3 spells CATSRLAGGYEQYF. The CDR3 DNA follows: TGTGCCACCAGCCGACTAGCGGGAGGGTACGAGCAGTACTTC. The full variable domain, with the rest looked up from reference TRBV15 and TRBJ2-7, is DAMVIQNPRYQVTQFGKPVTLSCSQTLNHNVMYWYQQKSSQAPKLLFHYYDKDFNNEADTPDNFQSRRPNTSFCFLDIRSPGLGDTAMYLCATSRLAGGYEQYFGPGTRLTVT.

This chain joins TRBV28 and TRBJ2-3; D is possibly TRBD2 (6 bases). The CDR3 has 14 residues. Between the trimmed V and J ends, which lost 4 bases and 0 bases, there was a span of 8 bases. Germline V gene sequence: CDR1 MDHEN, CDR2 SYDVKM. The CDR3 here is CASSSRGSTDTQYF. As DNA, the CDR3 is TGTGCCAGCAGTTCCCGGGGGAGCACAGATACGCAGTATTTT.

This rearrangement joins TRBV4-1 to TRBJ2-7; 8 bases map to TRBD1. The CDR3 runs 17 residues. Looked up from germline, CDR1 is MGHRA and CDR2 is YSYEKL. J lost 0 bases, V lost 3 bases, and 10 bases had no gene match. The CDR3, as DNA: TGCGCCAGCAGCCATGTGAGATCCGGGACAGGCTCCTACGAGCAGTACTTC. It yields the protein CASSHVRSGTGSYEQYF.

The CDR3 DNA sequence: TGTGCCAGCTCACCACTTGCAGCGGACACTGAAGCTTTCTTT. Amino acid sequence: CASSPLAADTEAFF. The chain employs TRBV18 and TRBJ1-1, with D unclear. Trimming removed 1 base from V and 3 bases from J, with 9 bases in between. CDR3 length: 14 residues. Per the germline V gene, CDR1 is KGHSH and CDR2 is LQKENI. The variable domain in full, completed from reference TRBV18 and TRBJ1-1, reads NAGVMQNPRHLVRRRGQEARLRCSPMKGHSHVYWYRQLPEEGLKFMVYLQKENIIDESGMPKERFSAEFPKEGPSILRIQQVVRGDSAAYFCASSPLAADTEAFFGQGTRLTVV.

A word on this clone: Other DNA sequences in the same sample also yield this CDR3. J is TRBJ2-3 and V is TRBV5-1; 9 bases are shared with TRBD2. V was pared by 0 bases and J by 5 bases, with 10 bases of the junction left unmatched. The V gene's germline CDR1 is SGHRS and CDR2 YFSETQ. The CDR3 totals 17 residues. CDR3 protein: CASSLELAGGKVDTQYF. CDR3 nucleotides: TGCGCCAGCAGCTTGGAACTGGCGGGGGGGAAGGTAGATACGCAGTATTTT. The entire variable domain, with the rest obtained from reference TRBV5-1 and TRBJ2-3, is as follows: KAGVTQTPRYLIKTRGQQVTLSCSPISGHRSVSWYQQTPGQGLQFLFEYFSETQRNKGNFPGRFSGRQFSNSRSEMNVSTLELGDSALYLCASSLELAGGKVDTQYFGPGTRLTVL.

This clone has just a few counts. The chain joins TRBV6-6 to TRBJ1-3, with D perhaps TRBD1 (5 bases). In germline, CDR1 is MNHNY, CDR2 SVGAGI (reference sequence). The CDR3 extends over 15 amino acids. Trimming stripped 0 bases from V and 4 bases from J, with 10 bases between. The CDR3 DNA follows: TGTGCCAGCAGTTACTCGACGGGGCGAGGAAACACCATATATTTT. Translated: CASSYSTGRGNTIYF.

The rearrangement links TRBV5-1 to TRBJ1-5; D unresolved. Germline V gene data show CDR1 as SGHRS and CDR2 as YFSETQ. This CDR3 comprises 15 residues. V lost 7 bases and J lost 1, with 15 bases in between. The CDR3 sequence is CASREGDLSNQPQHF. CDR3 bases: TGCGCCAGCCGTGAGGGAGATTTGAGCAATCAGCCCCAGCATTTT.

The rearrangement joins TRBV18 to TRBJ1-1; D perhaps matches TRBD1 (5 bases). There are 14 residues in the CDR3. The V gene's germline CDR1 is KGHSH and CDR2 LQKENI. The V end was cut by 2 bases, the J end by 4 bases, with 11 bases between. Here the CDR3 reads CASSPGLGGTEAFF. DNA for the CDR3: TGTGCCAGCTCACCAGGGTTGGGGGGCACTGAAGCTTTCTTT.

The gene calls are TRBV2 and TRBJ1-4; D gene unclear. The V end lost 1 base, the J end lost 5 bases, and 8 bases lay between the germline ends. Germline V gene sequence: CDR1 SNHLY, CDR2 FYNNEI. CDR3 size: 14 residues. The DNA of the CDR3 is TGTGCCAGCAGTGAAGAAACATGGAATGAAAAACTGTTTTTT. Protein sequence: CASSEETWNEKLFF.

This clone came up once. CDR3 sequence: CASIGGFTEAFF. The CDR3 DNA reads TGTGCCAGCATCGGAGGCTTCACTGAAGCTTTCTTT. The chain is built from TRBV28 and TRBJ1-1, with D uncertain. CDR1 is MDHEN, CDR2 SYDVKM, per germline. Trimming cost V 7 bases and J 4 bases, with 10 bases left between them. CDR3 length: 12 residues.

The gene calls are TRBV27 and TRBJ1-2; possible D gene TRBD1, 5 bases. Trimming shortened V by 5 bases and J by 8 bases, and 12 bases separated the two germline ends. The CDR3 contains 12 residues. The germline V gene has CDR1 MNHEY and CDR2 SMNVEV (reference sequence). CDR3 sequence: CASSLKGFGYTF. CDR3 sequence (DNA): TGTGCCAGCAGTCTAAAGGGGTTCGGCTACACCTTC.

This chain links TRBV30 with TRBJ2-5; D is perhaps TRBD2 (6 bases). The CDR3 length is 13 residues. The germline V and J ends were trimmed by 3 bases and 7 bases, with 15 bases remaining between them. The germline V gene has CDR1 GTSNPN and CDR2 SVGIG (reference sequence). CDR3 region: CAWRNGGSGTQYF. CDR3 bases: TGTGCCTGGAGAAATGGGGGTAGCGGGACCCAGTACTTC.

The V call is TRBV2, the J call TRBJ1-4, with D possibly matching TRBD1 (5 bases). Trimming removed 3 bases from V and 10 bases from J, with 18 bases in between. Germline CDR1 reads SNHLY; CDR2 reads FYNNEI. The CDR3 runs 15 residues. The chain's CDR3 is CASSDTLGGRGKLFF. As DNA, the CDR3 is TGTGCCAGCAGTGATACGCTCGGGGGACGTGGAAAACTGTTTTTT.

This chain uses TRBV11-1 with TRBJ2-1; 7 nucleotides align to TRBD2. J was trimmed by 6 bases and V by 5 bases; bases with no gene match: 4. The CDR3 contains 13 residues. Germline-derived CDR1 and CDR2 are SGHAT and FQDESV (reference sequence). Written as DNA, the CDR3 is TGTGCCAGCAGCCTGGGAGGGCCCAATGAGCAGTTCTTC. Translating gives CASSLGGPNEQFF.

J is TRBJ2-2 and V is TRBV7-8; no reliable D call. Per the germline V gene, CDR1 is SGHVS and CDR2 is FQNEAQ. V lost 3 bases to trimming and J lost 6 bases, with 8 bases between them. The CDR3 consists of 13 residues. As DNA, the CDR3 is TGTGCCAGCAGCTTCAATATGGCCGGGGAGCTGTTTTTT. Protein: CASSFNMAGELFF.

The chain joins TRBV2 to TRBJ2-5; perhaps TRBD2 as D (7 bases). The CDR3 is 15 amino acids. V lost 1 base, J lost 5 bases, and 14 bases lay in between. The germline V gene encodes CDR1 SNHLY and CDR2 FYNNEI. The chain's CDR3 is CASSEGGGRVETQYF. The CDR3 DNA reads TGTGCCAGCAGTGAAGGGGGGGGCAGGGTTGAGACCCAGTACTTC.

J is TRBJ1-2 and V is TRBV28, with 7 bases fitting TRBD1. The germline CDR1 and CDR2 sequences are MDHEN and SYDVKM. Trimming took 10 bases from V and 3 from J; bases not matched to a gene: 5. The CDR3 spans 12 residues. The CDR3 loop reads CATRTGDYGYTF. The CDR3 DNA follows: TGTGCCACCAGAACAGGGGACTATGGCTACACCTTC.

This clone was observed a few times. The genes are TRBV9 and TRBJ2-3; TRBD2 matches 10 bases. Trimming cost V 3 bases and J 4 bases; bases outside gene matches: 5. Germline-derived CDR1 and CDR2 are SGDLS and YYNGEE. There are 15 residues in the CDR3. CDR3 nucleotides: TGTGCCAGCAGCGGCAGCGGGGGGGCGGCAGATACGCAGTATTTT. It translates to CASSGSGGAADTQYF. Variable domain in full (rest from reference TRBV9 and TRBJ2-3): DSGVTQTPKHLITATGQRVTLRCSPRSGDLSVYWYQQSLDQGLQFLIQYYNGEERAKGNILERFSAQQFPDLHSELNLSSLELGDSALYFCASSGSGGAADTQYFGPGTRLTVL.

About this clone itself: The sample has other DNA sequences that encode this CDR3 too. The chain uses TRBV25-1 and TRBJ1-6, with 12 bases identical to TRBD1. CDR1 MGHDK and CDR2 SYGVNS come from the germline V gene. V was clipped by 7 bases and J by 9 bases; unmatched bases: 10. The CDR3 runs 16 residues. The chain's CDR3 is CASTEGTGGNGSPLHF. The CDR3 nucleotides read TGTGCCAGCACCGAAGGGACAGGGGGCAACGGTTCACCCCTCCACTTT.

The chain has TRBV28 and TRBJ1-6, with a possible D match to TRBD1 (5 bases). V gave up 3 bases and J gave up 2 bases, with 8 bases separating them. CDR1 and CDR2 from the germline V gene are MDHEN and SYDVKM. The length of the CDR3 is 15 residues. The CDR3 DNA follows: TGTGCCAGCAGTTTGGGGGGGACCTATAATTCACCCCTCCACTTT. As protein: CASSLGGTYNSPLHF.